This T cell receptor beta chain was found in a study of shared clonotypes between healthy human individuals. Study results and caveats: Large sequencing depth failed to make sorted-subset sequencing complete, rarefaction showed.

This CDR3 is 15 amino acids long. Looked up from germline, CDR1 is MGHDK and CDR2 is SYGVNS. Trimming took off 3 bases at V and 0 bases at J, with 10 bases between the two ends. Some clones are missing from TCRdb's copy, which holds only in-frame ones; the method was immunoSEQ multiplex PCR. The repertoire includes about 700,000 clones, under 80% of them detected once, and over 1.5% sits in the top ten. As to this clone: Its antigen is currently unknown.

This TCR was recovered from a woman in her thirties in good health. This chain connects TRBV25-1 to TRBJ2-3, with D possibly being TRBD2 (6 bases). Sequencing was performed on memory CD4+ T cells sorted from blood. Subset denoted: CD45RA-negative fraction. Here the CDR3 DNA reads TGTGCCAGCAGTGACGTACGGGGGAGCACAGATACGCAGTATTTT. It encodes CASSDVRGSTDTQYF.